These T cell receptor beta chains were read from a single sample in a study of shared T cell receptors in the human thymus. Data came from immunoSEQ multiplex PCR; TCRdb stores just in-frame clones and leaves some out. The sample contains more than 550,000 clones, approximately 83% of which appear only once. The data also belong to a second study, concerning human thymus T cells.

Sequencing used thymocytes. Receptors originate from a girl in the first two years of life with a congenital heart defect. CDR3s include the opening cysteine and the closing phenylalanine or tryptophan. The order of the fields is D gene, V gene, clone size, J gene, CDR3 DNA, CDR3 protein. The D gene is left open where the match is weak. Clone sizes are given selectively: once, few, many, or a class where the clone is expanded.

.	TRBV7-9	.	TRBJ2-5	TGTGCCAGCAGCTTTGGCCGCAGAGGCAGCCAAGAGACCCAGTACTTC	CASSFGRRGSQETQYF
TRBD2	TRBV7-2	.	TRBJ2-7	TGTGCCAGCAGCCCCGGGACTAGCGGTCCCTACGAGTTGTGGCAGTACTTC	CASSPGTSGPYELWQYF
.	TRBV18	.	TRBJ1-1	TGTGCCAGCTCACCGAAGTCAGGAGGGAACACTGAAGCTTTCTTT	CASSPKSGGNTEAFF
TRBD2	TRBV11-3	.	TRBJ2-1	TGTGCCAGCAGCTGTGAACTAGCGGGGTTAAATGAGCAGTTCTTC	CASSCELAGLNEQFF
TRBD1	TRBV6-1	few	TRBJ1-5	TGTGCCAGCAGTGGAACGGCCCTCGGGACAGGGGTGCAGCCCCAGCATTTT	CASSGTALGTGVQPQHF
.	TRBV7-9	once	TRBJ2-5	TGTGCCAGCAGCTTAAAACATGTAAGGGGAGAGACCCAGTACTTC	CASSLKHVRGETQYF
.	TRBV6-5	.	TRBJ2-2	TGTGCCAGCAGTTACGCGCTAGCCAGAAACACCGGGGAGCTGTTTTTT	CASSYALARNTGELFF
TRBD2	TRBV7-2	once	TRBJ2-3	TGTGCCAGCAGCCATCCAGCGGGGGGGCCGTGCACAGATACGCAGTATTTT	CASSHPAGGPCTDTQYF
TRBD2	TRBV4-3	.	TRBJ2-1	TGCGCCAGCAGCCGGTCTAGCGGGGGCAATTACAATGAGCAGTTCTTC	CASSRSSGGNYNEQFF
TRBD1	TRBV5-4	.	TRBJ2-2	TGTGCCAGCAGCACCCGGGACAGGGCGAACACCGGGGAGCTGTTTTTT	CASSTRDRANTGELFF
.	TRBV10-3	once	TRBJ1-2	TGTGCCATCTCCCAGAAGGGGCCTCTAGACTATGGCTACACCTTC	CAISQKGPLDYGYTF
.	TRBV2	.	TRBJ2-5	TGTGCCAGCAGAGGAACCGACAACTCGTACCAAGAGACCCAGTACTTC	CASRGTDNSYQETQYF
.	TRBV4-1	.	TRBJ2-7	TGCGCCAGCAGCCAAGAAGGGACTGGAAGCTACGAGCAGTACTTC	CASSQEGTGSYEQYF
.	TRBV29-1	.	TRBJ2-1	TGCAGCGTTGTGGGGGCAGCCCTCAATGAGCAGTTCTTC	CSVVGAALNEQFF
.	TRBV6-1	.	TRBJ2-2	TGTGCCACTCGGGGGTGGGGCACCGGGGAGCTGTTTTTT	CATRGWGTGELFF
TRBD2	TRBV9	once	TRBJ2-7	TGTGCCAGCAGCGTCGCCGGGACTAGCCACTTGGAGCAGTACTTC	CASSVAGTSHLEQYF
TRBD2	TRBV2	.	TRBJ2-7	TGTGCCGGTCTCTATTACGGGGGGGGCCATGTCGAGCAGTACTTC	CAGLYYGGGHVEQYF
.	TRBV9	.	TRBJ1-2	TGTGCCAGCAGCGTAGATCCGGGGGGGAGCCAGGACGGCTACACCTTC	CASSVDPGGSQDGYTF
.	TRBV30	.	TRBJ1-1	TGTGCCTGGAGTTCCCCACGAATAACGGGCACTGAAGCTTTCTTT	CAWSSPRITGTEAFF
.	TRBV25-1	.	TRBJ2-2	TGTGCCAGCAGTGAATTGGGGGGAGAGACCGGGGAGCTGTTTTTT	CASSELGGETGELFF
.	TRBV5-1	.	TRBJ2-5	TGCGCCAGCAGCCCAGGCGGGCGGGGCCCCGGGGAGACCCAGTACTTC	CASSPGGRGPGETQYF
.	TRBV7-9	.	TRBJ2-3	TGTGCCAGCAGCTTAGCGCTGGCGGAAGATACGCAGTATTTT	CASSLALAEDTQYF
.	TRBV5-6	.	TRBJ1-1	TGTGCCAGCAGCCCGCAGTTTTCGGAGGCCACTGAAGCTTTCTTT	CASSPQFSEATEAFF
.	TRBV7-9	.	TRBJ2-7	TGTGCCAGCAGCCACCTCGCAGGGCCGCTCTACGAGCAGTACTTC	CASSHLAGPLYEQYF
.	TRBV5-4	few	TRBJ1-1	TGTGCCAGCAAGCCTGGGACTACCAATGAAGCTTTCTTT	CASKPGTTNEAFF
.	TRBV2	.	TRBJ1-1	TGTGCCAGCAGTGTGGGATCAGGGGATGCTTTCTTT	CASSVGSGDAFF
TRBD1	TRBV4-1	.	TRBJ2-7	TGCGCCAGCAGCCAAGATTGCGGGACAGGAGCCTACGAGCAGTACTTC	CASSQDCGTGAYEQYF
TRBD1	TRBV5-8	once	TRBJ1-1	TGTGCCAGCAGCTTGGCGGGGACAGGGAGTTCTGCGAGCACTGAAGCTTTCTTT	CASSLAGTGSSASTEAFF
.	TRBV27	.	TRBJ1-1	TGTGCCAGCAGTTTATCAGGGGCGAACACTGAAGCTTTCTTT	CASSLSGANTEAFF
TRBD1	TRBV29-1	.	TRBJ1-2	TGCAGCGTCCACCGCCGGGACAGGGGGCGCGACTATGGCTACACCTTC	CSVHRRDRGRDYGYTF
TRBD2	TRBV27	.	TRBJ2-1	TGTGCCAGCAGTCCCTACCCGGCGGGGGTCGAGCAGTTCTTC	CASSPYPAGVEQFF
TRBD1	TRBV27	.	TRBJ1-6	TGTGCCAGCAGTCCACAGGGGGCTTCCTATAATTCACCCCTCCACTTT	CASSPQGASYNSPLHF
.	TRBV5-3	.	TRBJ1-5	TGTGCCAGAAGCTTGGCACCGGGACACTTCAATCAGCCCCAGCATTTT	CARSLAPGHFNQPQHF
TRBD1	TRBV9	.	TRBJ1-1	TGTGCCAGCAGCGCGGACAGGTTGGCGGCTGAAGCTTTCTTT	CASSADRLAAEAFF
.	TRBV12-5	.	TRBJ1-3	TGTGCTAGTGGGATGGGGGCCAGCTCTGGAAACACCATATATTTT	CASGMGASSGNTIYF
.	TRBV14	.	TRBJ1-2	TGTGCCAGCAGCCGAGGACAGAGTGGCTACACCTTC	CASSRGQSGYTF
TRBD1	TRBV7-8	.	TRBJ2-7	TGTGCCAGCAGCTTAGGGACAGGGATCTACGAGCAGTACTTC	CASSLGTGIYEQYF
TRBD1	TRBV5-1	.	TRBJ1-5	TGCGCCAGCAGCCCGAACCGGGACAGGGGGCCTAATAGCAATCAGCCCCAGCATTTT	CASSPNRDRGPNSNQPQHF
.	TRBV10-1	.	TRBJ1-5	TGCGCCAGCAGTGAGTCCCGGAGGCAGAGCAATCAGCCCCAGCATTTT	CASSESRRQSNQPQHF
.	TRBV4-3	few	TRBJ1-3	TGCGCCAGCAGCCAAACTAGGACAGCACGGGGAAACACCATATATTTT	CASSQTRTARGNTIYF
.	TRBV27	.	TRBJ1-2	TGTGCCAGCAGTTTAAGTTTGGGAGGGGGCTATGGCTACACCTTC	CASSLSLGGGYGYTF
.	TRBV29-1	.	TRBJ2-1	TGCAGCGTTAGGTCAGGCCTATACAATGAGCAGTTCTTC	CSVRSGLYNEQFF
TRBD1	TRBV4-2	.	TRBJ1-2	TGTGCCAGCAGGCAGGACAGGGTCTCTAACTATGGCTACACCTTC	CASRQDRVSNYGYTF
TRBD1	TRBV13	.	TRBJ1-1	TGTGCCAGCAGCCACCCGAAGCCGGACAGGGATTATCGGTTGACTGAAGCTTTCTTT	CASSHPKPDRDYRLTEAFF
.	TRBV19	.	TRBJ2-2	TGTGCCAGCAGTAGGGGAGCTTGGGGTCGTCCCGGGGAGCTGTTTTTT	CASSRGAWGRPGELFF
.	TRBV10-3	few	TRBJ2-3	TGTGCCATCAGTCTTTGGGCAGGGGTTGGAGATACGCAGTATTTT	CAISLWAGVGDTQYF
.	TRBV19	.	TRBJ1-6	TGTGCCAGTAGTTATGGTCGGGAAAATTCACCCCTCCACTTT	CASSYGRENSPLHF
.	TRBV2	.	TRBJ1-5	TGTGCCAGCAGCCCCGCTAGGCGAGCTTTTGTTAGCAATCAGCCCCAGCATTTT	CASSPARRAFVSNQPQHF
.	TRBV4-1	.	TRBJ1-2	TGCGCCAGCAGCCGTAGGACAGAGAACTATGGCTACACCTTC	CASSRRTENYGYTF
.	TRBV11-2	.	TRBJ2-7	TGTGCCAGCGTCCATTCCCAGCGGAAGGTCTACGAGCAGTACTTC	CASVHSQRKVYEQYF
.	TRBV5-6	once	TRBJ1-2	TGTGCCAGCAGCCATACTCCCCCGCTACATGGCTACACCTTC	CASSHTPPLHGYTF
TRBD1	TRBV7-6	.	TRBJ2-1	TGTGCCAGCAGCTTAGCCCCAGGGGGCGTAGGTAATGAGCAGTTCTTC	CASSLAPGGVGNEQFF
.	TRBV15	few	TRBJ1-5	TGTGCCACCAGCAGAGAAGGACAGCACAATCAGCCCCAGCATTTT	CATSREGQHNQPQHF